This entry describes one T cell receptor (beta chain). Germline lookup yields CDR1 MNHEY and CDR2 SMNVEV (reference sequence). J gave up 4 bases and V 3 bases, and 4 bases lay outside the gene matches. This CDR3 is built from 16 residues. This record belongs to a study of glioma-infiltrating T cells after dendritic cell vaccination. TCRdb's copy holds only in-frame clones and misses some; the assay was immunoSEQ multiplex PCR. Among around 100,000 clones, roughly 76% were seen once, and the ten largest hold approximately 12%. This clonotype was obtained from a human donor with glioblastoma. The sample was blood, taken before dendritic cell vaccination. V and J are TRBV27 and TRBJ2-5; TRBD2 aligns across 14 bases. The CDR3 nucleotides are TGTGCCAGCAGTTTCCGGACTAGCGGGGGGAGAGAGACCCAGTACTTC. It codes for CASSFRTSGGRETQYF.